The 9 T cell receptor beta chains listed next were all sequenced from one sample in a study of tumor-infiltrating lymphocytes in glioblastoma multiforme. TCR beta libraries were built from RNA through three nested multiplex PCR rounds using modified ARM-PCR. TCRdb passed the multiplex PCR reads through MiXCR, listing each CDR3 protein once. The sample includes under 15,000 distinct CDR3 sequences, 64% of them seen just once. Sample: brain tumor tissue. The origin of the receptors is a male donor with glioblastoma.

This clonotype was counted only a few times. V gene TRBV4-1 combines with J gene TRBJ2-1; 8 bases agree with TRBD2. The germline V gene has CDR1 MGHRA and CDR2 YSYEKL. The CDR3 has 19 amino acids. Trimming removed 1 base from V and 0 bases from J; junction bases left unmatched: 11. CDR3 residues: CASSQGGFSGISSYNEQFF. The CDR3 bases are TGCGCCAGCAGCCAAGGTGGATTTAGCGGGATAAGCTCCTACAATGAGCAGTTCTTC.

In its sample, this clonotype was seen many times. A much more abundant neighbour one base away suggests this may be a read error. This sequence joins TRBV6-2 or TRBV6-3 and TRBJ2-1; TRBD2 is a possible D gene (6 bases). The CDR3 loop spans 13 amino acids. CDR1 is MNHEY and CDR2 is SVGEGT in the germline V gene. CDR3 in amino acids: CASRPGGVNEQSF. CDR3 nucleotides: TGTGCCAGCAGACCCGGGGGAGTCAATGAGCAGTCCTTC.

The chain uses TRBV29-1 and TRBJ2-2; D call uncertain. V was shortened by 7 bases and J by 4 bases, with 4 bases between the two germline ends. This CDR3 contains 10 residues. Looked up from germline, CDR1 is SQVTM and CDR2 is ANQGSEA. CDR3 loop: CSALTGELFF. CDR3 bases: TGCAGCGCCCTCACCGGGGAGCTGTTTTTT.

The chain carries TRBV6-6 and TRBJ2-2; 9 positions match TRBD2. CDR1 and CDR2 (germline): MNHNY, SVGAGI (reference sequence). The CDR3 runs to 16 residues. V shed 6 bases and J 5 bases; nucleotides not matched to a gene: 10. The DNA for the CDR3 is TGTGCCAGCAGCTCGGGGCTAGCGGGAACAACCGGGGAGCTGTTTTTT. Translated: CASSSGLAGTTGELFF.

In regard to this clonotype: Compared with germline, one end of the junction differs, possibly owing to a read error. This chain connects TRBV11-1 to TRBJ2-6; possibly TRBD1 for D (5 bases). The germline gives CDR1 SGHAT, CDR2 FQDESV (reference sequence). CDR3 length: 16 residues. The CDR3 loop reads CASSSSVWSGANVLTF. The CDR3 region has the DNA TGTGCCAGCAGCTCCTCGGTATGGTCTGGGGCCAACGTCCTGACCTTC.

With regard to this clonotype: This may be a read error: a much more frequent sequence differs by one nucleotide. The rearrangement joins TRBV5-1 to TRBJ2-1; 15 bases match TRBD2. CDR1 and CDR2 (germline): SGHRS, YFSETQ. This CDR3 comprises 19 residues. CDR3 amino acids: CVSSTVPGLAGGDYNEQFF. CDR3 bases: TGCGTCAGCAGCACTGTCCCGGGACTAGCGGGGGGAGACTACAATGAGCAGTTCTTC.

In the case of this clonotype: At one boundary the junction diverges from the germline segment, which might be a read error. The chain has TRBV6-2 or TRBV6-3 and TRBJ1-1; no clear D. The CDR3 length is 15 residues. Per the germline V gene, CDR1 is MNHEY and CDR2 is SVGEGT. The CDR3 sequence is CASRSAGSTNTGAFF. CDR3 coding DNA: TGTGCCAGCCGATCCGCCGGGTCAACGAACACTGGAGCTTTCTTT.

With regard to this clonotype: Because the CDR3 is missing its conserved closing phenylalanine or tryptophan, this is likely a read error. The chain links TRBV20-1 to TRBJ1-2; TRBD1 is a possible D gene (5 bases). Per germline, CDR1 DFQATT and CDR2 SNEGSKA (reference sequence). There are 14 residues in the CDR3. V was trimmed by 0 bases and J by 4 bases, leaving 12 bases between them. The CDR3 bases are TGCAGTGCTAGAGACGACAGCAACTTCTATGGCTACACCCTC. It is translated as CSARDDSNFYGYTL.

This clonotype is medium-sized by share. The chain carries TRBV20-1 and TRBJ2-3, with 9 bases aligning to TRBD2. The germline CDR1 and CDR2 sequences are DFQATT and SNEGSKA (reference sequence). There are 15 residues in the CDR3. V lost 3 bases to trimming and J lost 2 bases; unmatched junction nucleotides: 6. DNA for the CDR3: TGCAGTGCTAGTGTCCTAGCGGGATACACAGATACGCAGTATTTT. Its protein is CSASVLAGYTDTQYF.